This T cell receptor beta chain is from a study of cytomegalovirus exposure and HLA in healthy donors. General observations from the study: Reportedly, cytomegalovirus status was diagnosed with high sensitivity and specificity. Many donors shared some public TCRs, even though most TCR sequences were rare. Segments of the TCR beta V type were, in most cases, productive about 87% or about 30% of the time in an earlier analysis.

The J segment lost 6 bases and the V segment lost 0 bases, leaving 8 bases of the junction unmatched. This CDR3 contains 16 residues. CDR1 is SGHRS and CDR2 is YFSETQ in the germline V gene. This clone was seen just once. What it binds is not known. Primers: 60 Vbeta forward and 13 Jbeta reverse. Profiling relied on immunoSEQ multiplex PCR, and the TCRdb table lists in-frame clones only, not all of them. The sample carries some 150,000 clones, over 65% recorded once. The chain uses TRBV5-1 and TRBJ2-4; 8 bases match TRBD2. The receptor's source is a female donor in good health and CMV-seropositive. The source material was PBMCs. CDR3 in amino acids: CASSLEPGGPLNIQYF. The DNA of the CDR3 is TGCGCCAGCAGCTTGGAACCGGGAGGGCCACTAAACATTCAGTACTTC.